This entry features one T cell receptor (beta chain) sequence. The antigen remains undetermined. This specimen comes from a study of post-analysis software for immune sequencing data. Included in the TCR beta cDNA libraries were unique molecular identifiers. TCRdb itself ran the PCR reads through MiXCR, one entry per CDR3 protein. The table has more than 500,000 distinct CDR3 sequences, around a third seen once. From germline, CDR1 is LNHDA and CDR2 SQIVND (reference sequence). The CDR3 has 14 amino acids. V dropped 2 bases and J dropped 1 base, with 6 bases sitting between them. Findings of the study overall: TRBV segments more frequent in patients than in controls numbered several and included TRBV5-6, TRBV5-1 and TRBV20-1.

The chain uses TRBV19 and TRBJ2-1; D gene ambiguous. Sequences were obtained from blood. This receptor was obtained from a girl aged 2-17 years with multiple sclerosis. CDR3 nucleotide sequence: TGTGCCAGTAGTATACGGCAGTCCTACAATGAGCAGTTCTTC. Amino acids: CASSIRQSYNEQFF.